Sequencing of this T cell receptor beta chain was carried out in a study of quantifying T cell responses using KT2 cells. Study-level information: Reverse transcription used primers in the TCR alpha and beta constant regions. Study conclusions and caveats: The number of KT2 alpha and beta sequences was a linear function of input KT2 cells. Even the lowest spike-in, about one KT2 cell per 100,000 PBMC, yielded detectable KT2 sequences.

A single-stranded UMI oligo with SP2 sequence was ligated to cDNA 3' ends. An equimolar mix of RC1.1 and RC1.2 primed the beta chain across TRBC1 and TRBC2. TCRdb itself ran the UMI-ligation and nested PCR reads through MiXCR, one entry per CDR3 protein. The data contain about 32,000 distinct CDR3 sequences, 7.3% of them seen just once; the ten biggest clones take up approximately 14%. The sample is PBMC spiked with counted cells of clone KT2. Different KT2-to-PBMC ratios were created with a constant PBMC count. V trimming: 7 bases; J trimming: 4 bases; junction bases outside the gene matches: 6. The CDR3 is made up of 13 amino acids. CDR1 is SGHNT and CDR2 is YYREEE in the germline V gene (reference sequence). In this sample, this clonotype turned up a few times. The target antigen is unknown.

The sample taken for sequencing was PBMCs spiked with cells of the T cell clone KT2. This receptor was taken from a human donor. This sequence joins TRBV5-4 and TRBJ1-2, with 8 bases identical to TRBD1. The CDR3 is CASGRQGLYGYTF. CDR3 in DNA: TGTGCCAGCGGTAGACAGGGGCTCTATGGCTACACCTTC.